The T cell receptor (beta chain) under discussion was sequenced for a study of cytomegalovirus exposure and HLA in healthy donors. About the research overall: Out of 398 genotyped donors, roughly 78% belonged to the Caucasian-associated ancestry cluster.

A multiplex PCR was run with 60 Vbeta primers and 13 Jbeta primers. Profiling relied on immunoSEQ multiplex PCR, and the TCRdb table lists in-frame clones only, not all of them. The sample shows 150,000 or so clones, about 72% of them seen only once. Germline V gene sequence: CDR1 LGHNA, CDR2 YSLEER. CDR3 size: 18 residues. V lost 0 bases, J lost 4 bases, and 19 bases lay in between. This chain uses TRBV4-3 with TRBJ1-5; weak D call: TRBD1 (6 bases). This sequence was found in a man between 45 and 60 years old in good health and CMV-seropositive. What was sequenced was PBMCs. The CDR3 DNA is TGCGCCAGCAGCCAAGACCAGGCCGCTACAGGGCGAAATCAGCCCCAGCATTTT. Its protein product is CASSQDQAATGRNQPQHF.